This is a list of T cell receptor beta chains from one sample in a study of T-cell memory formation after mild COVID-19. TCRdb redid the calling of the 5' RACE reads with MiXCR, one entry per CDR3 protein. In the table there are 250,000 to 300,000 distinct CDR3 sequences, over 7% of which are singletons. What was sequenced was PBMCs or a T cell subset sorted from them (not recorded which). The receptor set was obtained from a man aged 18 to 30 who had mild COVID-19 (a few samples of this study predate the infection). Cell type and time point are not known. Each CDR3 is given with its conserved first and last residue. Fields, in order: clone size, D gene, V gene, J gene, CDR3 protein, CDR3 DNA. D genes are given only for firm matches. The size of a clone is reported for some rows only, either as once, few or many, or as a class for expanded clones.

size: few
D: .
V: TRBV24-1
J: TRBJ1-5
CDR3: CATSGAGALSPQHF
DNA: TGTGCCACCAGTGGAGCCGGGGCCCTTTCGCCCCAGCATTTT

size: few
D: TRBD2
V: TRBV5-1
J: TRBJ2-3
CDR3: CASSPDASGGRTQYF
DNA: TGCGCCAGCAGCCCGGACGCCAGCGGGGGTAGGACGCAGTATTTT

size: .
D: .
V: TRBV7-9
J: TRBJ2-1
CDR3: CASSPLGQTALYNEQFF
DNA: TGTGCCAGCAGCCCTCTTGGACAGACCGCGCTTTACAATGAGCAGTTCTTC

size: .
D: .
V: TRBV10-3
J: TRBJ1-1
CDR3: CAISESVQTNTEAFF
DNA: TGTGCCATCAGTGAGTCGGTACAGACGAACACTGAAGCTTTCTTT

size: .
D: .
V: TRBV20-1
J: TRBJ1-2
CDR3: CSARGTAANYGYTF
DNA: TGCAGTGCTAGAGGGACGGCTGCTAACTATGGCTACACCTTC

size: few
D: TRBD2
V: TRBV9
J: TRBJ2-1
CDR3: CASSVAPSGGDEQFF
DNA: TGTGCCAGCAGCGTAGCTCCTAGCGGGGGGGATGAGCAGTTCTTC

size: .
D: TRBD2
V: TRBV20-1
J: TRBJ2-1
CDR3: CSAGGTAGVYNEQFF
DNA: TGCAGTGCTGGGGGGACGGCGGGGGTATACAATGAGCAGTTCTTC

size: many
D: .
V: TRBV4-1
J: TRBJ2-3
CDR3: CASSQEGGPSVDTQYF
DNA: TGCGCCAGCAGCCAAGAGGGGGGGCCTTCGGTAGATACGCAGTATTTT

size: few
D: .
V: TRBV6-6
J: TRBJ2-1
CDR3: CASSYGRLNEQFF
DNA: TGTGCCAGCAGTTACGGGCGCCTCAATGAGCAGTTCTTC

size: .
D: .
V: TRBV24-1
J: TRBJ1-1
CDR3: CATSDSGRTNTEAFF
DNA: TGTGCCACCAGTGATTCCGGACGTACGAACACTGAAGCTTTCTTT

size: few
D: TRBD1
V: TRBV18
J: TRBJ1-1
CDR3: CASSPQGADTEAFF
DNA: TGTGCCAGCTCACCCCAGGGGGCGGACACTGAAGCTTTCTTT

size: .
D: .
V: TRBV7-2
J: TRBJ2-5
CDR3: CASSFPRLGLETQYF
DNA: TGTGCCAGCAGCTTCCCCCGTCTGGGGCTTGAGACCCAGTACTTC

size: few
D: .
V: TRBV6-6
J: TRBJ1-5
CDR3: CASSRQHNQPQHF
DNA: TGTGCCAGCAGCCGTCAACACAATCAGCCCCAGCATTTT

size: many
D: .
V: TRBV5-1
J: TRBJ2-5
CDR3: CASSWQGGISQETQYF
DNA: TGCGCCAGCAGCTGGCAGGGGGGCATCTCCCAAGAGACCCAGTACTTC

size: few
D: .
V: TRBV7-2
J: TRBJ1-5
CDR3: CASSLALNSNQPQHF
DNA: TGTGCCAGCAGCTTAGCTCTGAATAGCAATCAGCCCCAGCATTTT